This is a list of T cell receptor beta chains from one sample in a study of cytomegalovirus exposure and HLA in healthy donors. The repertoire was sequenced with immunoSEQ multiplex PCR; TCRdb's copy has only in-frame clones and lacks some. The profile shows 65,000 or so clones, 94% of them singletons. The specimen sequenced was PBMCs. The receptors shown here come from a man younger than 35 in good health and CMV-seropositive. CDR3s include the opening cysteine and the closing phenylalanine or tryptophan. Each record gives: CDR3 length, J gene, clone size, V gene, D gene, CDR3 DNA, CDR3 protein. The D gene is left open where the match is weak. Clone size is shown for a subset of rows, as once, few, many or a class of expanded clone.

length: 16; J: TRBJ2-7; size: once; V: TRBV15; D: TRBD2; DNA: TGTGCCACCCAACTCGGGAGGTCGTCCCTTATGGACGAGCAGTACTTC; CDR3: CATQLGRSSLMDEQYF
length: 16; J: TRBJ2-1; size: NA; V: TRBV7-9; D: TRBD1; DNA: TGTGCCAGCCGCGGTACCGGGACAGAGTACTACAATGAGCAGTTCTTC; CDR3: CASRGTGTEYYNEQFF
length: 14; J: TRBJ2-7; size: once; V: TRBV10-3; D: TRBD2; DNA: TGTGCCATAGGCCGGGAGGCTCTTTCCTACGAGCAGTACTTC; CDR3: CAIGREALSYEQYF
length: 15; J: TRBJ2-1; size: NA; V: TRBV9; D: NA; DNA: TGTGCCAGCAGCGTAGACGGGAACTCCTACAATGAGCAGTTCTTC; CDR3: CASSVDGNSYNEQFF
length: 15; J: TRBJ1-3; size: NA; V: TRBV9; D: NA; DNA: TGTGCCAGCAGCCCCCGACAGGTAGATGGAAACACCATATATTTT; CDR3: CASSPRQVDGNTIYF
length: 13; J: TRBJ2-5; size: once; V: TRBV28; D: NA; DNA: TGTGCCAGCAGTCTATCCTCCCGGGAGACCCAGTACTTC; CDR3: CASSLSSRETQYF
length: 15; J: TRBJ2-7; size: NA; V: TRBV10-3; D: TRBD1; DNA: TGTGCCATCAGTGAGTCGACAGGGGGTTCCTACGAGCAGTACTTC; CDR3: CAISESTGGSYEQYF
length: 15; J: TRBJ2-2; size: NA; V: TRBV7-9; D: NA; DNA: TGTGCCAGCAGCTTAGGGGAGCCGAACACCGGGGAGCTGTTTTTT; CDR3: CASSLGEPNTGELFF
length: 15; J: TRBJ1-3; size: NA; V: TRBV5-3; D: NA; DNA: TGTGCCAGAAGCTTCTCACCTACCTCTGGAAACACCATATATTTT; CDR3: CARSFSPTSGNTIYF
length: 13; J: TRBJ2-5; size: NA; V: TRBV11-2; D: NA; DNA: TGTGCCAGCAGCTTTTCGGGAGAAGAGACCCAGTACTTC; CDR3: CASSFSGEETQYF
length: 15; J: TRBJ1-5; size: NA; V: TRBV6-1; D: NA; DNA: TGTGCCAGCAGTGAAGGCCAGAATAGCAATCAGCCCCAGCATTTT; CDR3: CASSEGQNSNQPQHF
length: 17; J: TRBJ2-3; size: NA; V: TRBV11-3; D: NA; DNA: TGTGCCAGCAGCCCAGTGTTTGGGGAGGATAGCACAGATACGCAGTATTTT; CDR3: CASSPVFGEDSTDTQYF
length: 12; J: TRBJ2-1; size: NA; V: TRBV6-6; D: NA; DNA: TGTGCCAGCAGTTCCCGTACTGGTGAGCAGTTCTTC; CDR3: CASSSRTGEQFF
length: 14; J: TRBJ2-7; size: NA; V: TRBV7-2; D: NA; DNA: TGTGCCAGCAGCTTAGGACAGGCCTCCTACGAGCAGTACTTC; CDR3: CASSLGQASYEQYF
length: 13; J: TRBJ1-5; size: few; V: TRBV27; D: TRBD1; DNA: TGTGCCAGCAGGCAGGGGGCATCTCAGCCCCAGCATTTT; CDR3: CASRQGASQPQHF
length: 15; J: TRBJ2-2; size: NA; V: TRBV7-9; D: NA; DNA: TGTGCCAGCAGCGGGACACCCAAGAACACCGGGGAGCTGTTTTTT; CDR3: CASSGTPKNTGELFF
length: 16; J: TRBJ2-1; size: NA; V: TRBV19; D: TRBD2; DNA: TGTGCCAGTAGTATAGTTCTCCGGGAGGAGGACAATGAGCAGTTCTTC; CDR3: CASSIVLREEDNEQFF
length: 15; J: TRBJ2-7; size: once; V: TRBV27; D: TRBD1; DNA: TGTGCCAGCGCCGACTCCGGGACAGGGGGCCACGAGCAGTACTTC; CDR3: CASADSGTGGHEQYF
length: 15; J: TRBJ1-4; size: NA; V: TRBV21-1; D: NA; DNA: TGTGCCAGCAGCACTCGTGCCGGGTCTAATGAAAAACTGTTTTTT; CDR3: CASSTRAGSNEKLFF
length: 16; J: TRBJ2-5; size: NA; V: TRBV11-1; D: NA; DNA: TGTGCCAGCAGCTTACCGATAGGACAGATCCAAGAGACCCAGTACTTC; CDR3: CASSLPIGQIQETQYF
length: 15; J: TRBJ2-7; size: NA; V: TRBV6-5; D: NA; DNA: TGTGCCAGCAGTTACGTTGGGGGCACGGGGTACGAGCAGTACTTC; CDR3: CASSYVGGTGYEQYF
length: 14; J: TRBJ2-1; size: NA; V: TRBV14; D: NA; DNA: TGTGCCAGCAGCCAAGATCACCCAGTGTCCGAGCAGTTCTTC; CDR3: CASSQDHPVSEQFF
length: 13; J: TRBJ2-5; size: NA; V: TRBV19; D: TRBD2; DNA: TGTACCAGTAGTATTACGGGGGGGGAGACCCAGTACTTC; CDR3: CTSSITGGETQYF
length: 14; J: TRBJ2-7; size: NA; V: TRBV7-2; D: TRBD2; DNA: TGTGCCAGCAGCTTATCCGGGACTAGCCGCGAGCAGTACTTC; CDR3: CASSLSGTSREQYF
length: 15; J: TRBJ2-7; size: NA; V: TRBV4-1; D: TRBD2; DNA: TGCGCCAGCAGCCAATTTAGCGGGAGTGGTTACGAGCAGTACTTC; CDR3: CASSQFSGSGYEQYF
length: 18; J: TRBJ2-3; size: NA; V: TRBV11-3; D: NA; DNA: TGTGCCAGCAGCGATTGCTCCATGGCCCCAGTAAGTACAGATACGCAGTATTTT; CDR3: CASSDCSMAPVSTDTQYF
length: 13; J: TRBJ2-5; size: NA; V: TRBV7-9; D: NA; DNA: TGTGCCAGCAGCCCCGGGACACAAGAGACCCAGTACTTC; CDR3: CASSPGTQETQYF
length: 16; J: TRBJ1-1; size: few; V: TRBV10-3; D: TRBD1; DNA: TGTGCCATCAGTTCCGACAGGGTCGGGCGGGGCACTGAAGCTTTCTTT; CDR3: CAISSDRVGRGTEAFF
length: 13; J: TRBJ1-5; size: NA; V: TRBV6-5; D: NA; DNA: TGTGCCAGCAGTTGGCAGGGCAATCAGCCCCAGCATTTT; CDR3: CASSWQGNQPQHF
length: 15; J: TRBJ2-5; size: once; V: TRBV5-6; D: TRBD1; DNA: TGTGCCAGCTCCAGCCTGACAGGGTATCAAGAGACCCAGTACTTC; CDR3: CASSSLTGYQETQYF
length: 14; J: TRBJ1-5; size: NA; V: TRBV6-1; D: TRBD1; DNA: TGTGCCAGCAGTGAGGGGACAGAAAATCAGCCCCAGCATTTT; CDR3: CASSEGTENQPQHF
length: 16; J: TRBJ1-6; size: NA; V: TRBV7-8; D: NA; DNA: TGTGCCAGCAGCTTAGTCAGTATGACAGGAGGTTCACCCCTCCACTTT; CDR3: CASSLVSMTGGSPLHF
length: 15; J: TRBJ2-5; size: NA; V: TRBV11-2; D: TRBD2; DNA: TGTGCCAGCAGCTTAGGTATAGCGGGAGTGGAGACCCAGTACTTC; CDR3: CASSLGIAGVETQYF
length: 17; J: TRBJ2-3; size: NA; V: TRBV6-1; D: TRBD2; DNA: TGTGCCAGCAGTGCCCCTAGCGGCACCCTCTGGGGAGATACGCAGTATTTT; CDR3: CASSAPSGTLWGDTQYF
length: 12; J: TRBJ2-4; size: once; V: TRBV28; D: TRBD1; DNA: TGTGCCACAGGGGGCATGCAAAACATTCAGTACTTC; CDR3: CATGGMQNIQYF
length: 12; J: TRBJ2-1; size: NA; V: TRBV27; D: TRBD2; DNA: TGTGCCAGCAGTGGGGGGGTGAATGAGCAGTTCTTC; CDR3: CASSGGVNEQFF
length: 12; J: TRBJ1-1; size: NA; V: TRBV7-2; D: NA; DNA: TGTGCCAGCAGCCCAAGCAAGATTGAAGCTTTCTTT; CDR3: CASSPSKIEAFF
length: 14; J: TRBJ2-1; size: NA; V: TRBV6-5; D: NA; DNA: TGTGCCAGCAGTTACTCGGAAGGGGCCGATGAGCAGTTCTTC; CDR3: CASSYSEGADEQFF
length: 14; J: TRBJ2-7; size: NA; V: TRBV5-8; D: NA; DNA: NA; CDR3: CASSLVAPGTGGFF
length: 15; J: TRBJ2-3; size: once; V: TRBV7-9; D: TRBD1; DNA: TGTGCCAGCAGCACCGGGACAGTTTGGACAGATACGCAGTATTTT; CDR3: CASSTGTVWTDTQYF
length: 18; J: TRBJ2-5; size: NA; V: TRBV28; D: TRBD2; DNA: TGTGCCAGCAACGCGGGACTAGCGGGAGGGTTTGTCCAAGAGACCCAGTACTTC; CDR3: CASNAGLAGGFVQETQYF
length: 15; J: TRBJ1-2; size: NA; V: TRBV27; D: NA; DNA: TGTGCCAGCAGTCTATCGCTGGGCCGGAACTATGGCTACACCTTC; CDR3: CASSLSLGRNYGYTF
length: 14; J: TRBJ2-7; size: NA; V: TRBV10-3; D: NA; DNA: TGTGCCATCATAATCGGGGATATCACCTACGAGCAGTACTTC; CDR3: CAIIIGDITYEQYF
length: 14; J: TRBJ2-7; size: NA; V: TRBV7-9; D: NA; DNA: TGTGCCAGCAGCTTTTTTACAGTCGACTACGAGCAGTACTTC; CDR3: CASSFFTVDYEQYF
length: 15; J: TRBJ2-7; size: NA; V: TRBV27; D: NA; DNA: TGTGCCAGCAGTTCTAACACCGGGGGTACCTACGAGCAGTACTTC; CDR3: CASSSNTGGTYEQYF
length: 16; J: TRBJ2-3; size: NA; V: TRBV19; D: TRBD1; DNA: TGTGCCAGCAGGACTACCGGGACAGGGGCAACAGATACGCAGTATTTT; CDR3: CASRTTGTGATDTQYF
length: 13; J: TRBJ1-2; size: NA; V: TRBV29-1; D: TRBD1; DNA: TGCAGCGTTGCTCAGGGGGTTAACTATGGCTACACCTTC; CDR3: CSVAQGVNYGYTF
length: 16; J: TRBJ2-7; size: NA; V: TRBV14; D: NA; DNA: TGTGCCAGCAGCCAACGGGACTCTTTTATCTGGGGGGAGCAGTACTTC; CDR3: CASSQRDSFIWGEQYF
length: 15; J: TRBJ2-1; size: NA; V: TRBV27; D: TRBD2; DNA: TGTGCCAGCAGTTTGAGCGGGGGAGCCTACAATGAGCAGTTCTTC; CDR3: CASSLSGGAYNEQFF
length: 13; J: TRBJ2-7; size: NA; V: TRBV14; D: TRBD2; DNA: TGTGCCAGCGGACTAGCGACGGGCTACGAGCAGTACTTC; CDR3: CASGLATGYEQYF
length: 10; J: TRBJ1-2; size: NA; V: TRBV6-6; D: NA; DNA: TGTGCCAGCAGTTCATATGGCTACACCTTC; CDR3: CASSSYGYTF